This T cell receptor (beta chain) was recovered during a study of OX40 agonist ivuxolimab in advanced cancers. Trimming took off 8 bases at V and 5 bases at J, with 16 bases between the two ends. This CDR3 is built from 14 residues. CDR1 and CDR2 from the germline V gene are SGHTA and FQGTGA. Generated by immunoSEQ multiplex PCR, the TCRdb table keeps only in-frame clones and is missing some. Of about 60,000 clones listed, 70% to 90% are singletons. Blood samples were obtained at baseline, cycle 4 day 1, and cycle 7 day 1. This TCR was sampled from an adult with an advanced solid tumor such as melanoma, head and neck, liver or kidney cancer. This chain connects TRBV7-3 to TRBJ1-5, with a possible D match to TRBD1 (6 bases). Sequencing used CD4+ or CD8+ T cells sorted from blood, obtained in a trial of the OX40 agonist ivuxolimab. CDR3 sequence reads: CASPKGGLDQPQHF. CDR3 nucleotides: TGTGCCAGCCCCAAGGGGGGGCTCGATCAGCCCCAGCATTTT. Combining the CDR3 with reference TRBV7-3 and TRBJ1-5 gives the whole variable domain GAGVSQTPSNKVTEKGKYVELRCDPISGHTALYWYRQSLGQGPEFLIYFQGTGAADDSGLPNDRFFAVRPEGSVSTLKIQRTERGDSAVYLCASPKGGLDQPQHFGDGTRLSIL.